This is a list of T cell receptor beta chains from one sample in a study of tumor-infiltrating lymphocytes in primary liver carcinoma. One entry per CDR3 protein, called by TCRdb with MiXCR from the multiplex PCR reads. The profile shows about 130,000 distinct CDR3 sequences, around 64% of them singletons. The sequenced sample was liver tumor tissue from sampling region 3. All receptors come from a woman aged 55-69 years with primary liver carcinoma and hepatitis B virus infection. Both conserved end residues are part of each CDR3. Each record gives: CDR3 protein, CDR3 DNA, D gene, J gene, clone size, V gene. The D gene is left open where the match is weak. Rows may omit the clone size; those that give it use once, few, many or a size class.

CDR3aa: CASSSQGADTEAFF; CDR3nt: TGTGCCAGCAGCAGCCAGGGGGCGGACACTGAAGCTTTCTTT; d_gene: TRBD1; j_gene: TRBJ1-1; abundance: few; v_gene: TRBV7-9
CDR3aa: CASRTGTSAGKNIQYF; CDR3nt: TGTGCCAGCAGAACCGGGACTAGCGCGGGCAAAAACATTCAGTACTTC; d_gene: TRBD2; j_gene: TRBJ2-4; abundance: many; v_gene: TRBV6-1
CDR3aa: CASGPWAGGNYEQYF; CDR3nt: TGTGCCAGCGGCCCCTGGGCGGGGGGCAACTACGAGCAGTACTTC; d_gene: TRBD2; j_gene: TRBJ2-7; abundance: NA; v_gene: TRBV11-3
CDR3aa: CASSLEANNGDGYTF; CDR3nt: TGTGCCAGCAGCCTGGAAGCTAACAACGGCGATGGCTACACCTTC; d_gene: NA; j_gene: TRBJ1-2; abundance: NA; v_gene: TRBV12-3/TRBV12-4
CDR3aa: CASSPWEDTGMGDTEAFF; CDR3nt: TGTGCCAGCAGCCCCTGGGAGGACACGGGGATGGGGGACACTGAAGCTTTCTTT; d_gene: NA; j_gene: TRBJ1-1; abundance: NA; v_gene: TRBV28
CDR3aa: CARSYFPTGGDTDTQYF; CDR3nt: TGTGCCCGCAGTTACTTCCCGACGGGAGGGGACACAGATACGCAGTATTTT; d_gene: TRBD2; j_gene: TRBJ2-3; abundance: NA; v_gene: TRBV6-5
CDR3aa: CTSSHGWGNEKLFF; CDR3nt: TGTACCAGCAGCCACGGGTGGGGTAATGAAAAACTGTTTTTT; d_gene: NA; j_gene: TRBJ1-4; abundance: once; v_gene: TRBV11-2
CDR3aa: CASILDREVGTQYF; CDR3nt: TGTGCCAGCATCTTAGACAGGGAGGTCGGTACGCAGTATTTT; d_gene: NA; j_gene: TRBJ2-3; abundance: once; v_gene: TRBV11-2
CDR3aa: CASTKGASLSGDTQYF; CDR3nt: TGTGCCAGCACCAAGGGGGCTAGCTTATCAGGAGATACGCAGTATTTT; d_gene: TRBD1; j_gene: TRBJ2-3; abundance: NA; v_gene: TRBV11-2
CDR3aa: CSVGEVTGTKDGYTF; CDR3nt: TGTAGCGTTGGGGAGGTTACCGGGACAAAAGATGGCTACACCTTC; d_gene: NA; j_gene: TRBJ1-2; abundance: NA; v_gene: TRBV29-1
CDR3aa: CASQSGTGFDNEAFF; CDR3nt: TGTGCCAGCCAATCGGGGACAGGGTTTGACAATGAAGCTTTCTTT; d_gene: TRBD1; j_gene: TRBJ1-1; abundance: NA; v_gene: TRBV12-3/TRBV12-4
CDR3aa: CASSLGGQGLEAFF; CDR3nt: TGTGCCAGCAGTTTAGGGGGACAGGGACTTGAAGCTTTCTTT; d_gene: TRBD1; j_gene: TRBJ1-1; abundance: NA; v_gene: TRBV12-3/TRBV12-4
CDR3aa: CSAHPAGTGMSGNQPQHF; CDR3nt: TGCAGTGCTCACCCAGCCGGGACAGGGATGAGTGGCAATCAGCCCCAGCATTTT; d_gene: TRBD1; j_gene: TRBJ1-5; abundance: many; v_gene: TRBV20-1
CDR3aa: CASRTQRGSTDTQYF; CDR3nt: TGTGCCAGCAGAACCCAGCGGGGTAGCACAGATACACAGTATTTT; d_gene: TRBD2; j_gene: TRBJ2-3; abundance: NA; v_gene: TRBV6-1
CDR3aa: CSVGREANYDYTF; CDR3nt: TGCAGCGTAGGTAGGGAAGCTAACTATGACTACACCTTC; d_gene: NA; j_gene: TRBJ1-2; abundance: NA; v_gene: TRBV29-1
CDR3aa: CSVDPGKHYNEQFF; CDR3nt: TGCAGCGTTGATCCTGGGAAGCATTACAATGAGCAGTTCTTC; d_gene: NA; j_gene: TRBJ2-1; abundance: many; v_gene: TRBV29-1
CDR3aa: CVSRTLRDTEAFF; CDR3nt: TGTGTCAGCAGAACCCTAAGGGACACTGAAGCTTTCTTT; d_gene: NA; j_gene: TRBJ1-1; abundance: NA; v_gene: TRBV11-2